The rows below give T cell receptor beta chains drawn from one sample of a study of response to subunit inactivated influenza vaccine. MiXCR, run by TCRdb on the RT-PCR reads, gives a single entry per CDR3 protein. The table has roughly 500,000 distinct CDR3 sequences, 20% to 25% seen once. The same data also went into a second study, on T cells expressing NK-cell markers.

Sequenced material: CD4+ T cells sorted from PBMCs, taken roughly 13 days after vaccination. These receptors were taken from a man over 45 who received an inactivated influenza vaccine. The CDR3 runs from the conserved cysteine through the conserved F or W. A D gene is named only where the DNA matches it firmly. Rows give clone size only sometimes, using once, few, many, or a class for an expanded clone.

DNA: TGCAGCGTTGGAAGTTCGGGGCCGGATCAGCCCCAGCATTTT
CDR3: CSVGSSGPDQPQHF
V: TRBV29-1
J: TRBJ1-5
D: .
size: many
length: 14

DNA: TGTGCCAGCAGCCGGGACTGGGACACAGATACGCAGTATTTT
CDR3: CASSRDWDTDTQYF
V: TRBV7-2
J: TRBJ2-3
D: .
size: .
length: 14

DNA: TGTGCCAGCAGTAAAAGACAGGGTGGTGGCTACACCTTC
CDR3: CASSKRQGGGYTF
V: TRBV25-1
J: TRBJ1-2
D: TRBD1
size: .
length: 13

DNA: TGTGCCAGCAGCAAGACAGGGGGCTCCTACGAGCAGTACTTC
CDR3: CASSKTGGSYEQYF
V: TRBV7-2
J: TRBJ2-7
D: TRBD1
size: many
length: 14

DNA: TGTGCCAGCAGTTTGGGGGACTCCAGACAGCCCCAGCATTTT
CDR3: CASSLGDSRQPQHF
V: TRBV12-3/TRBV12-4
J: TRBJ1-5
D: .
size: .
length: 14

DNA: TGCGCCACGCGAGGGCAACTGAACACTGAAGCTTTCTTT
CDR3: CATRGQLNTEAFF
V: TRBV4-1
J: TRBJ1-1
D: .
size: few
length: 13

DNA: TGCGCCAGCAGCCAAGACGGTGTTCCGGGGAATGAGCAGTTCTTC
CDR3: CASSQDGVPGNEQFF
V: TRBV4-1
J: TRBJ2-1
D: .
size: .
length: 15

DNA: TGTGCCAGCAAACCGGGACAGGGTCGGAATCAGCCCCAGCATTTT
CDR3: CASKPGQGRNQPQHF
V: TRBV27
J: TRBJ1-5
D: TRBD1
size: .
length: 15

DNA: TGTGCCAGCAGTTTTCCCGGGTTCCGAAATGAGCAGTTCTTC
CDR3: CASSFPGFRNEQFF
V: TRBV12-3/TRBV12-4
J: TRBJ2-1
D: .
size: few
length: 14

DNA: TGCGCCAGCAGCCAAGCTTGGCAGTCACCCTACAATGAGCAGTTCTTC
CDR3: CASSQAWQSPYNEQFF
V: TRBV4-3
J: TRBJ2-1
D: .
size: few
length: 16

DNA: TGCAGCGTCCGTAAGACAGCAACTAATGAAAAACTGTTTTTT
CDR3: CSVRKTATNEKLFF
V: TRBV29-1
J: TRBJ1-4
D: .
size: .
length: 14

DNA: TGTGCCAGCACCTCTCTCTACTACGAGCAGTACTTC
CDR3: CASTSLYYEQYF
V: TRBV7-2
J: TRBJ2-7
D: .
size: .
length: 12

DNA: TGTGCCAGCAGTGAATCTTATGGCTACACCTTC
CDR3: CASSESYGYTF
V: TRBV28
J: TRBJ1-2
D: .
size: .
length: 11

DNA: TGCGCCAGCAGCATACAGGGGGGAGAAAAACTGTTTTTT
CDR3: CASSIQGGEKLFF
V: TRBV5-1
J: TRBJ1-4
D: TRBD1
size: .
length: 13

DNA: TGTGCCAGCAGTTACGGGGGGGGGACGGAGGAGCAGTACTTC
CDR3: CASSYGGGTEEQYF
V: TRBV6-5
J: TRBJ2-7
D: TRBD2
size: few
length: 14

DNA: TGTGCCAGCAGTTTACACGGCTACGAGCAGTACTTC
CDR3: CASSLHGYEQYF
V: TRBV28
J: TRBJ2-7
D: .
size: many
length: 12

DNA: TGTGCCAGCAGGAAGACAGGGGGCGCAGATACGCAGTATTTT
CDR3: CASRKTGGADTQYF
V: TRBV2
J: TRBJ2-3
D: TRBD1
size: once
length: 14

DNA: TGTGCCATCAGTGAGGGAAGGAGCACAGATACGCAGTATTTT
CDR3: CAISEGRSTDTQYF
V: TRBV10-3
J: TRBJ2-3
D: .
size: once
length: 14

DNA: TGTGCCAGCAGTTATCGGTATTTCGGGACACCTACCTACGAGCAGTACTTC
CDR3: CASSYRYFGTPTYEQYF
V: TRBV6-2/TRBV6-3
J: TRBJ2-7
D: .
size: .
length: 17

DNA: TGTGCCAGCAGCCCTTTACCTAGCACAGATACGCAGTATTTT
CDR3: CASSPLPSTDTQYF
V: TRBV12-3/TRBV12-4
J: TRBJ2-3
D: .
size: few
length: 14

DNA: TGCGCCAGCAGTGAGTCCTTGGGATATGGCTACACCTTC
CDR3: CASSESLGYGYTF
V: TRBV10-2
J: TRBJ1-2
D: .
size: .
length: 13

DNA: TGTGCCATCAGCAGACCACAAGAGACCCAGTACTTC
CDR3: CAISRPQETQYF
V: TRBV10-3
J: TRBJ2-5
D: .
size: .
length: 12

DNA: TGCAGTGCTACCAGACCCCAGAGCCAGCCCCAGCATTTT
CDR3: CSATRPQSQPQHF
V: TRBV20-1
J: TRBJ1-5
D: .
size: .
length: 13

DNA: TGCAGCGCCCGTACTGGACAGGGCCGAGAGACCCAGTACTTC
CDR3: CSARTGQGRETQYF
V: TRBV29-1
J: TRBJ2-5
D: TRBD1
size: .
length: 14

DNA: TGTGCCAGCAGTGAAGGTAGCGGGGGGGCAAATGAGCAGTTCTTC
CDR3: CASSEGSGGANEQFF
V: TRBV2
J: TRBJ2-1
D: TRBD2
size: few
length: 15

DNA: TGTGCCAGCAGTCCCCCCATGAACACTGAAGCTTTCTTT
CDR3: CASSPPMNTEAFF
V: TRBV28
J: TRBJ1-1
D: .
size: few
length: 13

DNA: TGTGCCAGTAGTCGGAATCTTGGGACAGGTTTTGGCTACACCTTC
CDR3: CASSRNLGTGFGYTF
V: TRBV19
J: TRBJ1-2
D: TRBD1
size: .
length: 15